The rows below give T cell receptor beta chains drawn from one sample of a study of T-cell memory formation after mild COVID-19. TCRdb reprocessed the 5' RACE reads via MiXCR and lists one record per CDR3 protein. The sample carries about 190,000 distinct CDR3 sequences, about 16% recorded once. Source material: PBMCs or a T cell subset sorted from them (not recorded which). The receptor source for this set is an adult woman who had mild COVID-19 (a few samples of this study predate the infection). Cell type and time point are not known. The CDR3 runs from the conserved cysteine through the conserved F or W. Each record gives: clone size, CDR3 length, D gene, V gene, J gene, CDR3 protein, CDR3 DNA. D genes are given only for firm matches. A row's size may be missing; if present it is once, few, many or a size class.

clone size: many; CDR3 length: 10; D gene: .; V gene: TRBV12-5; J gene: TRBJ1-5; CDR3 protein: CAPAGWTQHF; CDR3 DNA: TGTGCTCCAGCGGGGTGGACCCAGCATTTT
clone size: few; CDR3 length: 15; D gene: .; V gene: TRBV9; J gene: TRBJ2-1; CDR3 protein: CASSVAGPSYNEQFF; CDR3 DNA: TGTGCCAGCAGCGTAGCGGGTCCCTCCTACAATGAGCAGTTCTTC
clone size: .; CDR3 length: 12; D gene: .; V gene: TRBV20-1; J gene: TRBJ1-6; CDR3 protein: CSARDQNSPLHF; CDR3 DNA: TGCAGTGCTAGAGATCAAAATTCACCCCTCCACTTT
clone size: once; CDR3 length: 14; D gene: .; V gene: TRBV9; J gene: TRBJ2-1; CDR3 protein: CASSVEPEYHEQFF; CDR3 DNA: TGTGCCAGCAGCGTAGAACCCGAGTACCATGAGCAGTTCTTC
clone size: few; CDR3 length: 14; D gene: .; V gene: TRBV18; J gene: TRBJ2-1; CDR3 protein: CASSPDRKYNEQFF; CDR3 DNA: TGTGCCAGCTCACCAGACAGGAAGTACAATGAGCAGTTCTTC
clone size: many; CDR3 length: 14; D gene: .; V gene: TRBV7-3; J gene: TRBJ2-3; CDR3 protein: CASSLTRGTDTQYF; CDR3 DNA: TGTGCCAGCAGCTTAACGAGGGGCACAGATACGCAGTATTTT
clone size: few; CDR3 length: 14; D gene: TRBD2; V gene: TRBV5-1; J gene: TRBJ2-3; CDR3 protein: CASSVSGGTDTQYF; CDR3 DNA: TGCGCCAGCAGCGTTAGCGGGGGCACAGATACGCAGTATTTT
clone size: .; CDR3 length: 14; D gene: TRBD1; V gene: TRBV4-2; J gene: TRBJ1-2; CDR3 protein: CASSRDSLPYGYTF; CDR3 DNA: TGTGCCAGCAGCCGGGACAGTCTGCCCTATGGCTACACCTTC
clone size: .; CDR3 length: 10; D gene: .; V gene: TRBV21-1; J gene: TRBJ1-6; CDR3 protein: CASFLDRGSF; CDR3 DNA: TGTGCCAGCTTTTTGGACAGGGGGAGTTTT
clone size: .; CDR3 length: 14; D gene: TRBD1; V gene: TRBV29-1; J gene: TRBJ2-7; CDR3 protein: CRAAQGQGTYEQYF; CDR3 DNA: TGCAGAGCAGCTCAGGGACAGGGCACCTACGAGCAGTACTTC
clone size: .; CDR3 length: 14; D gene: .; V gene: TRBV20-1; J gene: TRBJ2-5; CDR3 protein: CSASPGHIQETQYF; CDR3 DNA: TGCAGTGCTAGCCCGGGACACATCCAAGAGACCCAGTACTTC
clone size: .; CDR3 length: 15; D gene: TRBD1; V gene: TRBV5-1; J gene: TRBJ1-1; CDR3 protein: CASSRPGTENTEAFF; CDR3 DNA: TGCGCCAGCAGCCGTCCCGGGACAGAGAACACTGAAGCTTTCTTT
clone size: few; CDR3 length: 14; D gene: TRBD1; V gene: TRBV11-2; J gene: TRBJ2-2; CDR3 protein: CASSQDRVGGELFF; CDR3 DNA: TGTGCCAGCAGCCAGGACAGGGTCGGCGGGGAGCTGTTTTTT
clone size: .; CDR3 length: 15; D gene: .; V gene: TRBV11-3; J gene: TRBJ2-2; CDR3 protein: CASSLSAVNTGELFF; CDR3 DNA: TGTGCCAGCAGCTTATCCGCCGTGAACACCGGGGAGCTGTTTTTT
clone size: .; CDR3 length: 15; D gene: .; V gene: TRBV7-9; J gene: TRBJ2-2; CDR3 protein: CASSLDSANTGELFF; CDR3 DNA: TGTGCCAGCAGCTTAGATTCCGCGAACACCGGGGAGCTGTTTTTT
clone size: .; CDR3 length: 15; D gene: .; V gene: TRBV18; J gene: TRBJ2-2; CDR3 protein: CASSSDSLKTGELFF; CDR3 DNA: TGTGCCAGCTCATCGGACAGCCTCAAAACCGGGGAGCTGTTTTTT
clone size: .; CDR3 length: 13; D gene: .; V gene: TRBV20-1; J gene: TRBJ1-5; CDR3 protein: CSASYGGNQPQHF; CDR3 DNA: TGCAGTGCTAGCTATGGTGGGAATCAGCCCCAGCATTTT
clone size: .; CDR3 length: 15; D gene: TRBD2; V gene: TRBV7-3; J gene: TRBJ2-1; CDR3 protein: CASSLSGGALNEQFF; CDR3 DNA: TGTGCCAGCAGCTTAAGCGGGGGGGCCTTGAATGAGCAGTTCTTC
clone size: .; CDR3 length: 14; D gene: .; V gene: TRBV4-2; J gene: TRBJ1-6; CDR3 protein: CASSPRGNNSPLHF; CDR3 DNA: TGTGCCAGCAGCCCCCGGGGGAATAATTCACCCCTCCACTTT
clone size: .; CDR3 length: 16; D gene: TRBD1; V gene: TRBV5-6; J gene: TRBJ2-3; CDR3 protein: CASSARTGGISDTQYF; CDR3 DNA: TGTGCCAGCAGCGCCAGGACAGGGGGCATATCAGATACGCAGTATTTT
clone size: few; CDR3 length: 13; D gene: .; V gene: TRBV18; J gene: TRBJ2-7; CDR3 protein: CASSLGKGTEQYF; CDR3 DNA: TGTGCCAGCTCACTCGGTAAAGGGACGGAGCAGTACTTC
clone size: .; CDR3 length: 15; D gene: .; V gene: TRBV25-1; J gene: TRBJ1-1; CDR3 protein: CASSEMGTTNTEAFF; CDR3 DNA: TGTGCCAGCAGTGAAATGGGGACGACGAACACTGAAGCTTTCTTT
clone size: few; CDR3 length: 13; D gene: TRBD1; V gene: TRBV6-5; J gene: TRBJ2-7; CDR3 protein: CASSTPGGYEQYF; CDR3 DNA: TGTGCCAGCAGCACCCCAGGGGGCTACGAGCAGTACTTC
clone size: .; CDR3 length: 15; D gene: .; V gene: TRBV9; J gene: TRBJ2-7; CDR3 protein: CASSVGGGGLYEQYF; CDR3 DNA: TGTGCCAGCAGCGTAGGTGGAGGGGGCTTATACGAGCAGTACTTC
clone size: few; CDR3 length: 14; D gene: .; V gene: TRBV7-8; J gene: TRBJ2-7; CDR3 protein: CASSSDGLDYEQYF; CDR3 DNA: TGTGCCAGCAGCTCTGACGGGCTCGATTACGAGCAGTACTTC
clone size: .; CDR3 length: 13; D gene: .; V gene: TRBV12-3/TRBV12-4; J gene: TRBJ2-1; CDR3 protein: CASRHRTNPMQFF; CDR3 DNA: TGTGCCAGCAGACACCGGACTAACCCGATGCAGTTCTTC
clone size: many; CDR3 length: 14; D gene: .; V gene: TRBV7-2; J gene: TRBJ2-5; CDR3 protein: CASSPNGPVETQYF; CDR3 DNA: TGTGCCAGCAGTCCCAATGGGCCGGTGGAGACCCAGTACTTC
clone size: once; CDR3 length: 19; D gene: .; V gene: TRBV6-6; J gene: TRBJ1-3; CDR3 protein: CASSYLRTGTESSGNTIYF; CDR3 DNA: TGTGCCAGCAGTTACCTGAGGACCGGGACCGAGAGCTCTGGAAACACCATATATTTT
clone size: .; CDR3 length: 14; D gene: .; V gene: TRBV7-9; J gene: TRBJ2-4; CDR3 protein: CASSRTEVKNIQYF; CDR3 DNA: TGTGCCAGCAGCCGGACAGAGGTCAAAAACATTCAGTACTTC
clone size: few; CDR3 length: 14; D gene: .; V gene: TRBV14; J gene: TRBJ2-2; CDR3 protein: CASSLRQNTGELFF; CDR3 DNA: TGTGCCAGCAGCCTCCGACAGAACACCGGGGAGCTGTTTTTT
clone size: once; CDR3 length: 14; D gene: TRBD2; V gene: TRBV6-1; J gene: TRBJ2-3; CDR3 protein: CAATSGGGTDTQYF; CDR3 DNA: TGTGCCGCTACTAGCGGGGGGGGCACAGATACGCAGTATTTT
clone size: .; CDR3 length: 14; D gene: .; V gene: TRBV6-5; J gene: TRBJ2-1; CDR3 protein: CASSSGQIYNEQFF; CDR3 DNA: TGTGCCAGCAGCTCCGGACAGATCTACAATGAGCAGTTCTTC
clone size: many; CDR3 length: 15; D gene: TRBD1; V gene: TRBV7-9; J gene: TRBJ1-1; CDR3 protein: CASSPGQGGITEAFF; CDR3 DNA: TGTGCCAGCAGCCCAGGACAGGGTGGTATCACTGAAGCTTTCTTT
clone size: few; CDR3 length: 12; D gene: .; V gene: TRBV6-6; J gene: TRBJ2-7; CDR3 protein: CASRPSSYEQYF; CDR3 DNA: TGTGCCAGCAGGCCCAGCTCCTACGAGCAGTACTTC
clone size: many; CDR3 length: 14; D gene: .; V gene: TRBV6-5; J gene: TRBJ1-4; CDR3 protein: CASRPRQVNEKLFF; CDR3 DNA: TGTGCCAGCAGACCTCGACAGGTTAATGAAAAACTGTTTTTT
clone size: few; CDR3 length: 16; D gene: TRBD2; V gene: TRBV10-3; J gene: TRBJ2-3; CDR3 protein: CAISESGGSGSDTQYF; CDR3 DNA: TGTGCCATCAGTGAGTCGGGCGGGAGTGGCTCTGATACGCAGTATTTT
clone size: .; CDR3 length: 17; D gene: .; V gene: TRBV30; J gene: TRBJ1-5; CDR3 protein: CAWSVPTAVRGNQPQHF; CDR3 DNA: TGTGCCTGGAGTGTACCTACAGCGGTGAGGGGCAATCAGCCCCAGCATTTT
clone size: .; CDR3 length: 14; D gene: TRBD1; V gene: TRBV5-1; J gene: TRBJ1-2; CDR3 protein: CASSLDRAGYGYTF; CDR3 DNA: TGCGCCAGCAGCCTGGACAGGGCAGGCTATGGCTACACCTTC
clone size: once; CDR3 length: 15; D gene: .; V gene: TRBV7-2; J gene: TRBJ1-1; CDR3 protein: CASSVGGGLNTEAFF; CDR3 DNA: TGTGCCAGCAGCGTAGGCGGGGGGCTGAACACTGAAGCTTTCTTT
clone size: .; CDR3 length: 15; D gene: .; V gene: TRBV7-2; J gene: TRBJ2-7; CDR3 protein: CASSLNRVSSYEQYF; CDR3 DNA: TGTGCCAGCAGCTTAAACAGGGTTAGCTCCTACGAGCAGTACTTC
clone size: few; CDR3 length: 12; D gene: .; V gene: TRBV5-1; J gene: TRBJ1-2; CDR3 protein: CASRTARDGYTF; CDR3 DNA: TGCGCCAGCAGGACAGCCCGTGATGGCTACACCTTC
clone size: many; CDR3 length: 13; D gene: .; V gene: TRBV11-2; J gene: TRBJ1-2; CDR3 protein: CASSLAAGNGYTF; CDR3 DNA: TGTGCCAGCAGCTTAGCGGCAGGCAATGGCTACACCTTC
clone size: .; CDR3 length: 17; D gene: TRBD1; V gene: TRBV20-1; J gene: TRBJ1-5; CDR3 protein: CSARTPLGQGGNQPQHF; CDR3 DNA: TGCAGTGCTAGAACACCCCTTGGACAGGGTGGTAATCAGCCCCAGCATTTT
clone size: .; CDR3 length: 18; D gene: TRBD1; V gene: TRBV3-1; J gene: TRBJ1-1; CDR3 protein: CASSQAYLGGAGGSEAFF; CDR3 DNA: TGTGCCAGCAGCCAAGCCTATTTAGGGGGCGCGGGGGGATCTGAAGCTTTCTTT
clone size: .; CDR3 length: 15; D gene: .; V gene: TRBV6-2/TRBV6-3; J gene: TRBJ2-5; CDR3 protein: CASSYGGKSQETQYF; CDR3 DNA: TGTGCCAGCAGTTACGGGGGGAAGAGCCAAGAGACCCAGTACTTC
clone size: few; CDR3 length: 14; D gene: .; V gene: TRBV27; J gene: TRBJ2-7; CDR3 protein: CASSLSGRRAEQYF; CDR3 DNA: TGTGCCAGCAGTTTATCGGGCCGACGCGCCGAGCAGTACTTC
clone size: .; CDR3 length: 14; D gene: .; V gene: TRBV3-1; J gene: TRBJ1-6; CDR3 protein: CASSQEQVSSPLHF; CDR3 DNA: TGTGCCAGCAGCCAAGAGCAGGTCTCCTCACCCCTCCACTTT
clone size: many; CDR3 length: 16; D gene: .; V gene: TRBV12-3/TRBV12-4; J gene: TRBJ2-1; CDR3 protein: CASTSSMVPTGDEQFF; CDR3 DNA: TGTGCCAGCACATCGTCAATGGTGCCTACCGGGGATGAGCAGTTCTTC
clone size: few; CDR3 length: 15; D gene: TRBD1; V gene: TRBV19; J gene: TRBJ2-5; CDR3 protein: CASSAPGGQGETQYF; CDR3 DNA: TGTGCCAGTAGTGCTCCAGGAGGACAGGGGGAGACCCAGTACTTC
clone size: many; CDR3 length: 13; D gene: .; V gene: TRBV27; J gene: TRBJ2-3; CDR3 protein: CASSRGYTDTQYF; CDR3 DNA: TGTGCCAGCAGCCGGGGTTACACAGATACGCAGTATTTT
clone size: many; CDR3 length: 13; D gene: .; V gene: TRBV7-9; J gene: TRBJ1-1; CDR3 protein: CASSGLMNTEAFF; CDR3 DNA: TGTGCCAGCAGCGGATTAATGAACACTGAAGCTTTCTTT
clone size: few; CDR3 length: 15; D gene: .; V gene: TRBV5-5; J gene: TRBJ2-1; CDR3 protein: CASSLAEGRYNEQFF; CDR3 DNA: TGTGCCAGCAGCTTGGCGGAGGGTAGGTACAATGAGCAGTTCTTC
clone size: .; CDR3 length: 14; D gene: .; V gene: TRBV30; J gene: TRBJ1-5; CDR3 protein: CAWSPRGGRQPQHF; CDR3 DNA: TGTGCCTGGAGCCCCCGGGGAGGGCGCCAGCCCCAGCATTTT